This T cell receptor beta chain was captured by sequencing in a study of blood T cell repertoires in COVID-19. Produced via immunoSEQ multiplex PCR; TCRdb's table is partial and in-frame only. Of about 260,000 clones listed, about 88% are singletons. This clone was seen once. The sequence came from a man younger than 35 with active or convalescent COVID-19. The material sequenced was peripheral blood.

The CDR3: CATSAQGARTQYF. In DNA form, the CDR3 reads TGTGCCACCAGTGCCCAGGGGGCCCGGACCCAGTACTTC. V is TRBV24-1 and J is TRBJ2-5; 8 bases align to TRBD1. J was trimmed by 7 bases and V by 5 bases; bases with no gene match: 5. The CDR3 sequence is 13 residues long. Germline CDR1 KGHDR, CDR2 SFDVKD.